In its sample, the clone carrying this T cell receptor (beta chain) was seen a few times. The data originate from a study of beta chain features in type 1 diabetes. Germline V CDR1 and CDR2: LNHDA, SQIVND (reference sequence). Trimming at V came to 5 bases and at J to 2 bases, leaving 9 bases not matched to a gene. This CDR3 is built from 16 residues. Sorting based on CD45RO/CCR7/CD25/CD127/CD95/CD27 separated CD4+ naive, central memory, regulatory and stem cell-like memory cells. The entirety of the isolated RNA underwent reverse transcription, so expressed TCRB transcripts were sequenced. Measured with immunoSEQ multiplex PCR; TCRdb has only the in-frame clones, and not every one. The data contain roughly 380,000 clones, 20% of them singletons.

What was sequenced was naive CD4+ T cells from blood. This receptor was taken from a woman aged 18-29 years in good health. The chain recombines TRBV19 with TRBJ2-1; 7 positions agree with TRBD2. The DNA of the CDR3 is TGTGCCAGTAGTCCTCTTTCAGGGAGGGCCTACAATGAGCAGTTCTTC. It translates to CASSPLSGRAYNEQFF.